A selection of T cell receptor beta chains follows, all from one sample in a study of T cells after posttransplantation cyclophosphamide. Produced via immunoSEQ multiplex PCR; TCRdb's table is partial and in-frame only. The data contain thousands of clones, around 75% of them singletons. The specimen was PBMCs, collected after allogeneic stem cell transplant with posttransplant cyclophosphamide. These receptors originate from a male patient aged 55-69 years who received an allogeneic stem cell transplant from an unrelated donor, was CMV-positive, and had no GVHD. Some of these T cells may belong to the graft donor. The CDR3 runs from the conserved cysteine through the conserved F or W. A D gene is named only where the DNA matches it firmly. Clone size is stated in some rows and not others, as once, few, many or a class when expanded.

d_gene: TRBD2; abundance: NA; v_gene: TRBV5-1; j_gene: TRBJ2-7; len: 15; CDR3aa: CASGPTSGTAYEQYF; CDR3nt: TGCGCCAGCGGACCCACCAGCGGGACCGCCTACGAGCAGTACTTC
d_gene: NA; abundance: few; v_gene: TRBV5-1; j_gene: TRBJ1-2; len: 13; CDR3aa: CASSKQGSRGYTF; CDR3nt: TGCGCCAGCAGCAAGCAGGGGTCGAGAGGCTACACCTTC
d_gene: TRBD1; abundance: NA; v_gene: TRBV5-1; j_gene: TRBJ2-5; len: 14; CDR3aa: CASSFGTVQETQYF; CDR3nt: TGCGCCAGCAGTTTTGGGACAGTCCAAGAGACCCAGTACTTC
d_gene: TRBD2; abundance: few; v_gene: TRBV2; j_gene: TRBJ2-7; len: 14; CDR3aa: CASEGAGGHYEQYF; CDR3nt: TGTGCCAGTGAAGGGGCGGGGGGCCACTACGAGCAGTACTTC
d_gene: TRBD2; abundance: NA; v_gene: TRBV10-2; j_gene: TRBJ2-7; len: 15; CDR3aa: CASSPTSGGGYEQYF; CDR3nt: TGCGCCAGCAGCCCGACTAGCGGGGGGGGTTACGAGCAGTACTTC
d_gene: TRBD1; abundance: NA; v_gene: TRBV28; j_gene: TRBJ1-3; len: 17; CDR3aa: CASSRPETGSSGNTIYF; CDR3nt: TGTGCCAGCAGTCGGCCCGAGACAGGGTCATCTGGAAACACCATATATTTT
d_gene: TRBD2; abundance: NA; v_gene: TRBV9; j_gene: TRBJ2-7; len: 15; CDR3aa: CASSPLAGGGYEQYF; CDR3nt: TGTGCCAGCAGTCCTCTAGCGGGGGGGGGCTACGAGCAGTACTTC
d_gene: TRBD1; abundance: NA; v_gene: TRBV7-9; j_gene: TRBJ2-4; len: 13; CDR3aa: CASSRTGGNIQYF; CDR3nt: TGTGCCAGCAGCCGAACAGGGGGGAACATTCAGTACTTC
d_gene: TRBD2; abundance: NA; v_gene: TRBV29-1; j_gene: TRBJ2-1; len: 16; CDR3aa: CSVVTVGSGSRNEQFF; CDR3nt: TGCAGCGTTGTTACTGTTGGGAGCGGGAGCCGAAATGAGCAGTTCTTC
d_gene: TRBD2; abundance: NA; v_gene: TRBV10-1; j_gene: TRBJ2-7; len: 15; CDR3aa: CASSEGSGRTYEQYF; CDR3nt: TGCGCCAGCAGTGAGGGTAGCGGGAGAACCTACGAGCAGTACTTC
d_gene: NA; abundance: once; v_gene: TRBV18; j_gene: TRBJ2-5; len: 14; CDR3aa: CASSPAAGRETQYF; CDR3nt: TGTGCCAGCTCACCGGCGGCGGGAAGGGAGACCCAGTACTTC
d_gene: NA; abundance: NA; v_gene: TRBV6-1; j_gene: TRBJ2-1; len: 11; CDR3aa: CASSSKNEQFF; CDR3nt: TGTGCCAGCTCCTCTAAGAATGAGCAGTTCTTC
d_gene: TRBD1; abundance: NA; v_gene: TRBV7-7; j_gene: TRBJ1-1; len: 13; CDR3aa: CASSRDSNTEAFF; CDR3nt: TGTGCCAGCAGCCGGGACAGTAACACTGAAGCTTTCTTT
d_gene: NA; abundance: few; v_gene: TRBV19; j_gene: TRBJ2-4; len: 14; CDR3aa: CASSIQGSSDIQYF; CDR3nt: TGTGCCAGTAGTATACAGGGGAGTTCCGACATTCAGTACTTC
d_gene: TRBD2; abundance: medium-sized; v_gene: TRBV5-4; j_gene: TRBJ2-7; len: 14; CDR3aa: CASSLSSGSYEQYF; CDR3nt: TGTGCCAGCAGCTTATCTAGCGGGAGCTACGAGCAGTACTTC
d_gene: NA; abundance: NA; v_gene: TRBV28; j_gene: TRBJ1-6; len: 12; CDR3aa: CASSFREAPLHF; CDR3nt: TGTGCCAGCAGTTTTAGGGAGGCACCCCTCCACTTT
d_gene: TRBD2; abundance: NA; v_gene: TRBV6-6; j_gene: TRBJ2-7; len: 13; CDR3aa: CASSPAGSYEQYF; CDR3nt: TGTGCCAGCAGCCCAGCGGGATCCTACGAGCAGTACTTC
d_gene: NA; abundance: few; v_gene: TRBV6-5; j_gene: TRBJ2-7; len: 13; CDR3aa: CASSYGAYYEQYF; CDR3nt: TGTGCCAGCAGTTACGGGGCTTACTACGAGCAGTACTTC
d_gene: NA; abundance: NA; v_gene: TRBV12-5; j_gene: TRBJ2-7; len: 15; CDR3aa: CASGLVWDTTYEQYF; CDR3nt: TGTGCTAGTGGTTTGGTGTGGGACACAACCTACGAGCAGTACTTC
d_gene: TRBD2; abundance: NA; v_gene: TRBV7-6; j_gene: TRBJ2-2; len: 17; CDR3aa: CASSFSLAEQNTGELFF; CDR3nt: TGTGCCAGCAGCTTTTCTCTAGCGGAGCAGAACACCGGGGAGCTGTTTTTT
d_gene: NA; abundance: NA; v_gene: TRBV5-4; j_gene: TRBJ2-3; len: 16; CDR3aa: CASSFTTGAYTDTQYF; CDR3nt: TGTGCCAGCAGCTTTACCACGGGAGCCTACACAGATACGCAGTATTTT
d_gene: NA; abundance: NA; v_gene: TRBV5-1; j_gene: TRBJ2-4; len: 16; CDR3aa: CASSPGRGASRNIQYF; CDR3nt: TGCGCCAGCAGCCCCGGCCGGGGGGCCAGCAGAAACATTCAGTACTTC
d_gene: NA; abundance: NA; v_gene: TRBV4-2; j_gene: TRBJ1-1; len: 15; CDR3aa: CASSQVGGGLTEAFF; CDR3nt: TGTGCCAGCAGCCAAGTGGGAGGGGGACTGACTGAAGCTTTCTTT
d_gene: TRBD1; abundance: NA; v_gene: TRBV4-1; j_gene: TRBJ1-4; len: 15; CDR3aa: CASSNPGQGNEKLFF; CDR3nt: TGCGCCAGCAGCAATCCGGGACAGGGGAATGAAAAACTGTTTTTT
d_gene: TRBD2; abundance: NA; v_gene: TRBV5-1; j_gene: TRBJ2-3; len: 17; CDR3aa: CASSLEGLAGFTDTQYF; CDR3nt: TGCGCCAGCAGCTTGGAGGGGCTAGCGGGATTCACAGATACGCAGTATTTT
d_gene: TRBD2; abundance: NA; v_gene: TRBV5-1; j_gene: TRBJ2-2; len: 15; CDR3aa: CASSTYRGGTGELFF; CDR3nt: TGCGCCAGCAGCACTTACCGGGGGGGCACCGGGGAGCTGTTTTTT
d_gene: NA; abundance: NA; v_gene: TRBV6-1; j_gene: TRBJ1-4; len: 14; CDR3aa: CASSEGGSDEKLFF; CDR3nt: TGTGCCAGCAGTGAAGGAGGGAGCGATGAAAAACTGTTTTTT